These T cell receptor beta chains were read from a single sample in a study of control samples from healthy donors and cancer patients. Repertoires were generated with immunoSEQ multiplex PCR, while TCRdb's copy carries only in-frame clones and drops some. The profile shows some 150,000 clones, just over 95% of them singletons. Source material: blood. The source of these receptors is a woman aged 25 to 39 in good health. Each CDR3 is given with its conserved first and last residue. A D gene is named only where the DNA matches it firmly. Part of the rows lack a size; the others show once, few, many or a class for expanded clones.

>.|14|TRBJ1-1|.|TRBV19
CASTVGVGGTEAFF
TGTGCCAGTACCGTAGGTGTGGGGGGCACTGAAGCTTTCTTT
>.|14|TRBJ2-7|.|TRBV30
CAWSVGSPSYEQYF
TGTGCCTGGAGTGTAGGATCGCCTTCCTACGAGCAGTACTTC
>.|17|TRBJ1-2|TRBD1|TRBV18
CASSPSGQGVTPYGYTF
TGTGCCAGCTCACCATCGGGACAGGGGGTTACTCCCTATGGCTACACCTTC
>.|17|TRBJ2-1|TRBD2|TRBV6-2/TRBV6-3
CASSYSIKSGRENEQFF
TGTGCCAGCAGTTACTCGATCAAAAGCGGGAGGGAAAATGAGCAGTTCTTC
>.|15|TRBJ2-3|.|TRBV19
CASSIAGGSTDTQYF
TGTGCCAGTAGTATAGCTGGGGGTAGCACAGATACGCAGTATTTT
>once|14|TRBJ1-5|TRBD1|TRBV13
CASSLGQGLEPQHF
TGTGCCAGCAGCTTGGGACAGGGTCTGGAGCCCCAGCATTTT
>.|12|TRBJ1-1|.|TRBV18
CASSPVGAEAFF
TGTGCCAGCTCACCAGTGGGGGCTGAAGCTTTCTTT
>.|17|TRBJ2-1|TRBD2|TRBV28
CASSLFGSGRPYNEQFF
TGTGCCAGCAGTTTATTCGGCAGCGGGAGACCCTACAATGAGCAGTTCTTC
>.|16|TRBJ2-2|TRBD1|TRBV30
CAWSVDRGGNTGELFF
TGTGCCTGGAGTGTAGACAGGGGCGGGAACACCGGGGAGCTGTTTTTT
>few|15|TRBJ2-7|TRBD2|TRBV4-1
CASSQGLAGGYEQYF
TGCGCCAGCAGCCAGGGACTAGCGGGAGGGTACGAGCAGTACTTC
>.|14|TRBJ1-6|.|TRBV13
CASSLRVNNSPLHF
TGTGCCAGCAGCTTAAGGGTGAATAATTCACCCCTCCACTTT
>.|14|TRBJ1-1|.|TRBV9
CASSVAGYDTEAFF
TGTGCCAGCAGCGTAGCGGGGTATGACACTGAAGCTTTCTTT
>.|12|TRBJ2-1|.|TRBV29-1
CSGAGGRGEQFF
TGCAGCGGGGCCGGGGGACGGGGTGAGCAGTTCTTC
>.|16|TRBJ1-1|TRBD1|TRBV9
CASSARPRGQDTEAFF
TGTGCCAGCAGTGCCCGCCCCAGGGGGCAGGACACTGAAGCTTTCTTT
>.|18|TRBJ1-3|TRBD1|TRBV6-2/TRBV6-3
CASSYSSVGQGHGNTIYF
TGTGCCAGCAGTTACAGTTCGGTCGGACAGGGTCATGGAAACACCATATATTTT
>.|15|TRBJ2-7|.|TRBV18
CASSPKAGYRYEQYF
TGTGCCAGCTCACCAAAGGCAGGGTATCGCTACGAGCAGTACTTC
>.|12|TRBJ1-2|.|TRBV15
CATSRGGYGYTF
TGTGCCACCAGCAGAGGAGGCTATGGCTACACCTTC
>.|13|TRBJ2-7|.|TRBV10-3
CAISESKSTEQYF
TGTGCCATCAGTGAGTCGAAAAGTACCGAGCAGTACTTC
>.|12|TRBJ1-1|.|TRBV19
CATIDRNTEAFF
TGTGCCACGATAGATAGGAACACTGAAGCTTTCTTT
>once|14|TRBJ2-5|.|TRBV5-6
CASSRKDREETQYF
TGTGCCAGCAGCCGCAAGGACAGAGAAGAGACCCAGTACTTC
>.|15|TRBJ2-1|TRBD2|TRBV11-3
CASSLGAGVSNEQFF
TGTGCCAGCAGCTTAGGAGCGGGGGTCTCAAATGAGCAGTTCTTC
>.|18|TRBJ2-7|TRBD2|TRBV5-1
CASSSYPPSGRRSYEQYF
TGCGCCAGCAGCTCATACCCCCCTAGCGGGAGAAGGTCCTACGAGCAGTACTTC
>.|14|TRBJ2-1|.|TRBV30
CAWATGTGEYEQFF
TGTGCCTGGGCCACCGGGACGGGGGAGTATGAGCAGTTCTTC
>.|14|TRBJ2-3|.|TRBV30
CAWKPTLSTDTQYF
TGTGCCTGGAAACCGACCCTAAGCACAGATACGCAGTATTTT